A single sample is the source of the 17 T cell receptor beta chains below, sequenced in a study of cytomegalovirus exposure and HLA in healthy donors. Amplification used 60 Vbeta primers and 13 Jbeta primers. Produced via immunoSEQ multiplex PCR; TCRdb's table is partial and in-frame only. The sample has more than 100,000 clones; more than 60% are singletons. The specimen was PBMCs. The receptors originated from a man between 18 and 29 years old in good health and CMV-seronegative.

The chain joins TRBV30 to TRBJ1-1; D ambiguous. The germline CDR1 and CDR2 sequences are GTSNPN and SVGIG (reference sequence). This CDR3 comprises 13 residues. Between the trimmed V and J ends, which lost 0 bases and 3 bases, there was a span of 8 bases. CDR3 nucleotides: TGTGCCTGGAGTGTACGGGAGGACACTGAAGCTTTCTTT. It encodes CAWSVREDTEAFF. Together with reference TRBV30 and TRBJ1-1, the CDR3 gives the full variable domain: SQTIHQWPATLVQPVGSPLSLECTVEGTSNPNLYWYRQAAGRGLQLLFYSVGIGQISSEVPQNLSASRPQDRQFILSSKKLLLSDSGFYLCAWSVREDTEAFFGQGTRLTVV.

The table lists this clone with a few counts. The V call is TRBV7-6, the J call TRBJ1-5, with TRBD1 matching over 8 bases. The length of the CDR3 is 17 residues. Germline V lookup: CDR1 SGHVS, CDR2 FNYEAQ. Unmatched junction bases numbered 6, after V lost 2 bases and J lost 0 bases. The CDR3 sequence: CASSLRDRIYSNQPQHF. The DNA of the CDR3 is TGTGCCAGCAGCTTAAGGGACAGGATTTATAGCAATCAGCCCCAGCATTTT.

The chain carries TRBV9 and TRBJ2-5; 8 nucleotides align to TRBD1. The CDR3 spans 17 residues. With 0 bases clipped from V and 1 base from J, the junction kept 8 bases outside the gene matches. Germline values: CDR1 SGDLS, CDR2 YYNGEE. The chain's CDR3 is CASSVDPTGGVQETQYF. The CDR3 DNA reads as TGTGCCAGCAGCGTAGACCCAACAGGGGGTGTCCAAGAGACCCAGTACTTC.

V is TRBV30 and J is TRBJ2-7; TRBD2 aligns across 8 bases. The ends lost 2 bases at V and 4 bases at J; junction bases unmatched: 1. In germline, CDR1 is GTSNPN, CDR2 SVGIG (reference sequence). This CDR3 is 12 amino acids long. The CDR3 DNA is TGTGCCTGGAGTAGACTAGCGTACGAGCAGTACTTC. This sequence encodes CAWSRLAYEQYF.

The gene calls are TRBV7-9 and TRBJ1-4; D uncertain. Per germline, CDR1 SEHNR and CDR2 FQNEAQ (reference sequence). This CDR3 is built from 15 residues. With 5 bases removed from V and 4 bases from J, the gap between germline ends came to 14 bases. CDR3 sequence (DNA): TGTGCCAGCAGCATCGCTCTGGAGGGTAATGAAAAACTGTTTTTT. Amino acids: CASSIALEGNEKLFF. Based on the CDR3 plus reference TRBV7-9 and TRBJ1-4, the full variable domain is DTGVSQNPRHKITKRGQNVTFRCDPISEHNRLYWYRQTLGQGPEFLTYFQNEAQLEKSRLLSDRFSAERPKGSFSTLEIQRTEQGDSAMYLCASSIALEGNEKLFFGSGTQLSVL.

The chain links TRBV28 to TRBJ2-2; 7 nucleotides align to TRBD1. Germline CDR1 MDHEN, CDR2 SYDVKM. The CDR3 is made up of 15 amino acids. The J segment lost 2 bases and the V segment lost 6 bases, leaving 6 bases of the junction unmatched. This chain's CDR3 is CASRPRQGNTGELFF. The CDR3 DNA reads as TGTGCCAGCAGGCCTAGACAGGGAAACACCGGGGAGCTGTTTTTT.

V usage is TRBV10-1 and J usage is TRBJ2-5, with 8 positions matching TRBD2. CDR1 and CDR2 from the germline V gene are WNHNN and SYGVQD (reference sequence). This CDR3 has 16 amino acids. V lost 5 bases, J lost 5 bases, and 13 bases stayed unmatched. In DNA form, the CDR3 reads TGCGCCAGCAGTCCTGCCGGGACTAGTAACTCGGAGACCCAGTACTTC. Its translation: CASSPAGTSNSETQYF.

This clone was counted only a few times. This chain connects TRBV4-2 to TRBJ2-2; 7 bases line up with TRBD1. The CDR3 is 15 amino acids. Germline V gene data show CDR1 as LGHNA and CDR2 as YNFKEQ. The V and J ends lost 4 bases and 4 bases, in that order; junction bases with no gene match: 6. The CDR3 region is CASSLDRVFTGELFF. CDR3 bases: TGTGCCAGCAGCCTCGACAGGGTTTTCACCGGGGAGCTGTTTTTT.

CDR3 residues: CASRQRASRGGEGDTQYF. In nucleotides, the CDR3 is TGTGCCAGCAGACAGAGAGCTTCCCGGGGAGGAGAGGGAGATACGCAGTATTTT. The chain couples TRBV2 to TRBJ2-3; D may be TRBD2 (6 bases). Germline V CDR1 and CDR2: SNHLY, FYNNEI. V shed 6 bases and J shed 5 bases, with 27 bases lying between them. This CDR3 is built from 18 residues.

V is TRBV14 and J is TRBJ2-1; TRBD2 is a possible D gene (7 bases). The germline V gene encodes CDR1 SGHDN and CDR2 FVKESK. Trimming cost V 1 base and J 12 bases, with 16 bases left between them. The CDR3 runs 14 residues. CDR3 in DNA: TGTGCCAGCAGCCAAGTCAGGGGCGGGAGAAGGCAGTTCTTC. Protein product: CASSQVRGGRRQFF.

This sequence joins TRBV18 and TRBJ1-2; 8 nucleotides agree with TRBD1. The V gene's germline CDR1 is KGHSH and CDR2 LQKENI. The V and J ends lost 3 bases and 6 bases, in that order; junction bases with no gene match: 9. The CDR3 covers 15 residues. CDR3 sequence reads: CASSPIDRGKDGYTF. The CDR3 DNA reads TGTGCCAGCTCACCGATAGACAGGGGAAAGGATGGCTACACCTTC.

This chain uses TRBV4-2 with TRBJ1-2; TRBD1 agrees at 8 bases. CDR1 and CDR2 (germline): LGHNA, YNFKEQ. V shed 0 bases and J 4 bases; nucleotides not matched to a gene: 4. The CDR3 has 15 amino acids. CDR3 residues: CASSQDRDRIYGYTF. The CDR3 DNA reads as TGTGCCAGCAGCCAAGATCGGGACAGGATCTATGGCTACACCTTC.

The gene calls are TRBV15 and TRBJ1-4; 9 nucleotides line up with TRBD1. In germline, CDR1 is LNHNV, CDR2 YYDKDF (reference sequence). This CDR3 has 15 residues. With V trimmed by 3 bases and J by 3 bases, 2 bases remained unmatched. CDR3 region: CATSRDRGSNEKLFF. The CDR3 region has the DNA TGTGCCACCAGCAGGGACAGGGGATCTAATGAAAAACTGTTTTTT. The full variable domain, in which reference TRBV15 and TRBJ1-4 provide the parts outside the CDR3, is DAMVIQNPRYQVTQFGKPVTLSCSQTLNHNVMYWYQQKSSQAPKLLFHYYDKDFNNEADTPDNFQSRRPNTSFCFLDIRSPGLGDTAMYLCATSRDRGSNEKLFFGSGTQLSVL.

The V call is TRBV30, the J call TRBJ1-5; D possibly corresponds to TRBD1 (5 bases). Trimming stripped 0 bases from V and 9 bases from J, with 12 bases between. From germline, CDR1 is GTSNPN and CDR2 SVGIG (reference sequence). The length of the CDR3 is 13 residues. In nucleotides, the CDR3 is TGTGCCTGGAGTGTAGGTTCGGGGGGGCCCCAGCATTTT. Translated: CAWSVGSGGPQHF.

V usage is TRBV15 and J usage is TRBJ2-7; D is unresolved. V dropped 1 base and J dropped 3 bases, with 10 bases sitting between them. The CDR3 runs 14 residues. Germline CDR1 reads LNHNV; CDR2 reads YYDKDF (reference sequence). This CDR3 reads CATSRVEAYYEQYF. CDR3 bases: TGTGCCACCAGCAGAGTTGAGGCATACTACGAGCAGTACTTC.

The sample holds one count of this clone. This sequence joins TRBV7-2 and TRBJ2-7, with 9 bases identical to TRBD2. Germline loops: CDR1 SGHTA, CDR2 FQGNSA. This CDR3 is built from 17 residues. V shed 5 bases and J 2 bases; nucleotides not matched to a gene: 13. CDR3 loop: CASSPGGAVAGAYEQYF. In DNA, the CDR3 is TGTGCCAGCAGCCCGGGGGGTGCGGTAGCGGGGGCCTACGAGCAGTACTTC.

The rearrangement joins TRBV28 to TRBJ2-7; 11 bases are shared with TRBD1. From germline, CDR1 is MDHEN and CDR2 SYDVKM. The trim removed 6 bases at V and 3 bases at J, leaving 7 bases unmatched. CDR3 length: 15 residues. The CDR3 is CASREGQGVLYEQYF. In nucleotides, the CDR3 is TGTGCCAGCAGGGAGGGACAGGGGGTTCTCTACGAGCAGTACTTC.